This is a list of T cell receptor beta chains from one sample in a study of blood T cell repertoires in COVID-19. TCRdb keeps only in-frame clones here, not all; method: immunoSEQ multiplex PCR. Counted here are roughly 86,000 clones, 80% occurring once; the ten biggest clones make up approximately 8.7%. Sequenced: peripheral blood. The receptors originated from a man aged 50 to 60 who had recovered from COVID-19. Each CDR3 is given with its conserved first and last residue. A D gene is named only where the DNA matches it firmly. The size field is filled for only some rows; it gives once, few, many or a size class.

CDR3aa: CASSEVSDTQYF
CDR3nt: TGTGCCAGCTCTGAGGTGTCAGATACGCAGTATTTT
j_gene: TRBJ2-3
d_gene: -
v_gene: TRBV28
abundance: -

CDR3aa: CASSLRFGGIYTF
CDR3nt: TGTGCCAGCAGCTTAAGATTCGGGGGGATCTACACCTTC
j_gene: TRBJ1-2
d_gene: -
v_gene: TRBV7-3
abundance: -

CDR3aa: CASSAQGDTDTQYF
CDR3nt: TGTGCCAGCAGCGCCCAGGGGGATACAGATACGCAGTATTTT
j_gene: TRBJ2-3
d_gene: TRBD1
v_gene: TRBV9
abundance: -

CDR3aa: CASSLSAAGTNTGELFF
CDR3nt: TGTGCCAGCAGCTTGTCCGCCGCAGGGACAAACACCGGGGAGCTGTTTTTT
j_gene: TRBJ2-2
d_gene: -
v_gene: TRBV5-4
abundance: -

CDR3aa: CASSLSEAQEAFF
CDR3nt: TGTGCCAGCAGCTTGTCTGAGGCCCAAGAAGCTTTCTTT
j_gene: TRBJ1-1
d_gene: -
v_gene: TRBV7-9
abundance: -

CDR3aa: CASSLGSGQSSYEQYF
CDR3nt: TGTGCCAGCAGCTTAGGGTCGGGACAGAGCTCCTACGAGCAGTACTTC
j_gene: TRBJ2-7
d_gene: TRBD1
v_gene: TRBV7-2
abundance: -

CDR3aa: CASSPLGAGAGNEKLFF
CDR3nt: TGTGCCAGCAGCCCCCTGGGAGCGGGGGCGGGTAATGAAAAACTGTTTTTT
j_gene: TRBJ1-4
d_gene: -
v_gene: TRBV9
abundance: few

CDR3aa: CASSLSAAMEDYTF
CDR3nt: TGTGCCAGCAGCTTATCGGCAGCGATGGAGGACTACACCTTC
j_gene: TRBJ1-2
d_gene: -
v_gene: TRBV7-3
abundance: many

CDR3aa: CASTVRGYSTDEQYF
CDR3nt: TGTGCCAGCACTGTACGGGGGTACAGTACCGACGAGCAGTACTTC
j_gene: TRBJ2-7
d_gene: -
v_gene: TRBV6-5
abundance: -

CDR3aa: CASSWGTGGSDTQYF
CDR3nt: TGCGCCAGCAGCTGGGGGACAGGGGGCTCAGATACGCAGTATTTT
j_gene: TRBJ2-3
d_gene: TRBD1
v_gene: TRBV5-1
abundance: -